The 11 T cell receptor beta chains given below trace back to one sample, sequenced in a study of cytomegalovirus exposure and HLA in healthy donors. PCR amplification relied on 60 Vbeta primers (plus 13 Jbeta primers). The assay was immunoSEQ multiplex PCR, and TCRdb's table has in-frame clones only and misses some. The data hold 150,000 to 200,000 clones, with less than 75% observed a single time. Sequenced input: PBMCs. These receptor sequences come from a girl aged 5-17 years in good health and CMV-seronegative.

This clone was counted a few times. V usage is TRBV6-5 and J usage is TRBJ1-5; D is undetermined. Trimming removed 0 bases from V and 4 bases from J, with 10 bases in between. This CDR3 spans 15 amino acids. Germline assignment: CDR1 MNHEY and CDR2 SVGAGI. The CDR3 sequence is CASSYSAGPNQPQHF. The DNA of the CDR3 is TGTGCCAGCAGTTACTCGGCAGGCCCGAATCAGCCCCAGCATTTT.

The rearrangement links TRBV7-9 to TRBJ1-2, with D uncertain. The CDR3 contains 15 residues. Germline-derived CDR1 and CDR2 are SEHNR and FQNEAQ (reference sequence). V lost 1 base and J lost 7, with 16 bases in between. Written as DNA, the CDR3 is TGTGCCAGCAGCTTAGAACTCTGGGCCGGTGGTGGCTACACCTTC. Its protein product is CASSLELWAGGGYTF. Full variable domain (remainder filled in from reference TRBV7-9 and TRBJ1-2): DTGVSQNPRHKITKRGQNVTFRCDPISEHNRLYWYRQTLGQGPEFLTYFQNEAQLEKSRLLSDRFSAERPKGSFSTLEIQRTEQGDSAMYLCASSLELWAGGGYTFGSGTRLTVV.

The gene calls are TRBV6-5 and TRBJ2-2, with a weak D call TRBD1 (5 bases). CDR1 is MNHEY and CDR2 is SVGAGI in the germline V gene. The CDR3 spans 15 residues. V lost 2 bases, J lost 5 bases, and 12 bases lay in between. CDR3 loop: CASSYGAATTGELFF. The CDR3 DNA sequence: TGTGCCAGCAGTTACGGGGCCGCCACTACCGGGGAGCTGTTTTTT.

The J gene is TRBJ1-1, the V gene TRBV19; D possibly corresponds to TRBD1 (5 bases). V lost 10 bases, J lost 3 bases, and 24 bases lay in between. The germline CDR1 and CDR2 sequences are LNHDA and SQIVND (reference sequence). This CDR3 contains 16 residues. Written as DNA, the CDR3 is TGTGCCAATACTACCGGGACTTGGAAGAACTACACTGAAGCTTTCTTT. It codes for CANTTGTWKNYTEAFF.

The chain links TRBV7-9 to TRBJ2-7; 10 bases map to TRBD1. The V and J ends lost 6 bases and 2 bases, in that order; junction bases with no gene match: 7. There are 15 residues in the CDR3. Germline CDR1 SEHNR, CDR2 FQNEAQ (reference sequence). Here the CDR3 reads CASSTSGTGAYEQYF. The DNA for the CDR3 is TGTGCCAGCAGTACCTCCGGGACAGGGGCCTACGAGCAGTACTTC.

The chain couples TRBV27 to TRBJ1-5; the D is unclear. V gave up 9 bases and J gave up 2 bases, with 17 bases separating them. Per germline, CDR1 MNHEY and CDR2 SMNVEV (reference sequence). The CDR3 has 15 amino acids. CDR3 in amino acids: CASGRANRGNQPQHF. Written as DNA, the CDR3 is TGTGCCAGTGGGAGGGCCAACCGAGGCAATCAGCCCCAGCATTTT.

Here the CDR3 reads CASSLDLSSGNTIYF. The CDR3 nucleotides are TGCGCCAGCAGCTTGGATCTGAGCTCTGGAAACACCATATATTTT. This chain links TRBV5-1 with TRBJ1-3; D gene unclear. This CDR3 region has 15 residues. The V end was cut by 0 bases, the J end by 0 bases, with 7 bases between. The V gene's germline CDR1 is SGHRS and CDR2 YFSETQ.

The rearrangement joins TRBV6-5 to TRBJ1-2, with TRBD1 matching over 7 bases. Germline CDR1 MNHEY, CDR2 SVGAGI. The CDR3 loop spans 15 amino acids. Trimming at V came to 2 bases and at J to 6 bases, leaving 9 bases not matched to a gene. The DNA of the CDR3 is TGTGCCAGCAGTTACCGGGACAGAGGGTGGAATGGCTACACCTTC. Translation: CASSYRDRGWNGYTF.

V is TRBV6-1 and J is TRBJ2-2; D perhaps matches TRBD2 (6 bases). Deletions cut 11 bases from V and 7 bases from J, with 11 bases between. CDR1 and CDR2 (germline): MNHNS, SASEGT. The CDR3 consists of 11 residues. Here the CDR3 DNA reads TGTGCCGGAGGGGCGGGCGGGGAGCTGTTTTTT. The encoded protein is CAGGAGGELFF.

This clone was observed once. The rearrangement joins TRBV10-2 to TRBJ1-2; no definite D call. The V gene's germline CDR1 is WSHSY and CDR2 SAAADI. Trimming took 2 bases from V and 6 from J, leaving 13 bases between them. The CDR3 contains 14 residues. The CDR3 loop is CASSEGPQVDGYTF. In DNA form, the CDR3 reads TGCGCCAGCAGTGAGGGGCCGCAGGTCGATGGCTACACCTTC.

CDR3 sequence: CASSSRQGAAGNTIYF. DNA of the CDR3: TGTGCCAGCAGTTCCAGACAGGGGGCGGCTGGAAACACCATATATTTT. This chain connects TRBV7-8 to TRBJ1-3, with TRBD1 identical over 10 bases. CDR1 and CDR2 (germline): SGHVS, FQNEAQ. The CDR3 covers 16 residues. V dropped 6 bases and J dropped 2; count of bases not matched to a gene: 7.